This TCR beta chain derives from a study of PD-1 blockade in mismatch repair-deficient tumors. Overall study context: All were previously treated, progressing patients with about a dozen mismatch repair-deficient cancer types.

General observations from the study: Rapid post-treatment expansion, then contraction, generally preceding radiologic response, marked tumor-resident clones.

Details on this clone: Antigen: not known.

All patients were mismatch repair deficient, assessed by either PCR or immunohistochemistry. Three pembrolizumab responders had their TCRs sequenced. Sequencing was performed with immunoSEQ multiplex PCR; in TCRdb, only in-frame clones are kept and a portion is missing. The table has about 40,000 clones, more than 75% seen once. Germline V gene lookup returns CDR1 SGHVS and CDR2 FNYEAQ. Trimming shortened V by 1 base and J by 4 bases, and 10 bases separated the two germline ends. This CDR3 has 15 residues. Here the sequenced sample was peripheral blood, taken less than 95 weeks after starting pembrolizumab. The receptor comes from an adult with mismatch repair-deficient cancer. The chain employs TRBV7-6 and TRBJ1-4, with D possibly being TRBD1 (6 bases). CDR3 protein: CASSLEGGFNEKLFF. As DNA, the CDR3 is TGTGCCAGCAGCTTAGAGGGGGGGTTTAATGAAAAACTGTTTTTT.